This T cell receptor (beta chain) derives from a study of T cell repertoires in cytomegalovirus infection. The sample holds many counts of this clonotype. V was clipped by 2 bases and J by 7 bases, with 15 bases between them. This CDR3 contains 16 residues. CDR1 is SGHVS and CDR2 is FNYEAQ in the germline V gene. From the reads, TCRdb called clonotypes with MiXCR, one entry per CDR3 protein. The top ten clones hold roughly an eighth of a sample with 350,000 to 500,000 distinct CDR3 sequences, approximately 31% of them seen once. The sample taken for sequencing was PBMCs. The chain joins TRBV7-6 to TRBJ1-6; no clear D gene. The receptor's source is a human donor in good health (CMV status not recorded). Some clones in this sample may be carry-over from other donors' samples. The CDR3 bases are TGTGCCAGCAGCTTAATACCGGGCCCCAGAAATTCACCCCTCCACTTT. Translating it yields CASSLIPGPRNSPLHF.